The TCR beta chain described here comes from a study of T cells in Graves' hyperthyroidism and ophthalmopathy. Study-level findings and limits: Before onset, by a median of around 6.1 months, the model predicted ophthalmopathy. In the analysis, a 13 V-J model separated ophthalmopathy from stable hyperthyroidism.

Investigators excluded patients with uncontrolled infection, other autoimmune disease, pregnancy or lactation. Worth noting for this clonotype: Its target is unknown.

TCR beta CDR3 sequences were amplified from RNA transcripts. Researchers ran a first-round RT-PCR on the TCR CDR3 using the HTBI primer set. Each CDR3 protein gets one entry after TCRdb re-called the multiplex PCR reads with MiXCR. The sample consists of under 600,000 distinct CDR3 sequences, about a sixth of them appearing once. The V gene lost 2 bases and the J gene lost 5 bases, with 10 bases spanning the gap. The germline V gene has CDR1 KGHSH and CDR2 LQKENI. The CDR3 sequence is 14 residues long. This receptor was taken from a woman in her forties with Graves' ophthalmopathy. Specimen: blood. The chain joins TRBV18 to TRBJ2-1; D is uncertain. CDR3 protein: CASSPKGPHNEQFF. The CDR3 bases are TGTGCCAGCTCACCAAAGGGCCCCCACAATGAGCAGTTCTTC.